This is a list of T cell receptor beta chains from one sample in a study of response to subunit inactivated influenza vaccine. MiXCR, run by TCRdb on the RT-PCR reads, gives a single entry per CDR3 protein. The data show 650,000 to 850,000 distinct CDR3 sequences, 11% to 15% seen once. Sequencing was performed on PBMCs from blood, taken less than 15 days before vaccination. Receptors were obtained from a man between 45 and 60 years old who received an inactivated influenza vaccine. Both conserved end residues are part of each CDR3. Each record gives: D gene, V gene, clone size, J gene, CDR3 protein, CDR3 DNA. A D gene is named only where the DNA matches it firmly. Size is omitted from some rows. Given values are once, few, many or a class for expanded clones.

TRBD2	TRBV20-1	.	TRBJ2-1	CSASVAGGPYNEQFF	TGCAGTGCAAGCGTGGCGGGGGGGCCATATAATGAGCAGTTCTTC
TRBD2	TRBV20-1	few	TRBJ2-7	CSAPRTSGGPNEQYF	TGCAGTGCCCCTCGGACTAGCGGGGGGCCCAACGAGCAGTACTTC
.	TRBV7-2	.	TRBJ2-7	CACGTYEQYF	TGTGCCTGTGGCACCTACGAGCAGTACTTC
TRBD1	TRBV4-2	.	TRBJ2-5	CASSQGQGAEETQYF	TGTGCCAGCAGCCAAGGACAGGGGGCTGAAGAGACCCAGTACTTC
.	TRBV7-2	.	TRBJ2-3	CASSFMGLTDTQYF	TGTGCCAGCAGCTTTATGGGGTTAACAGATACGCAGTATTTT
TRBD2	TRBV7-9	.	TRBJ2-5	CASSLRTSGEGTQYF	TGTGCCAGCAGCTTACGGACTAGCGGGGAGGGGACCCAGTACTTC
TRBD2	TRBV4-1	few	TRBJ2-3	CASSRPSPGGADTQYF	TGCGCCAGCAGCCGACCCTCCCCGGGGGGAGCAGATACGCAGTATTTT
TRBD1	TRBV7-2	few	TRBJ1-5	CASSPDRGLGPQHF	TGTGCCAGCAGCCCGGACAGGGGGCTCGGGCCCCAGCATTTT
.	TRBV7-2	few	TRBJ2-4	CASSLGTMGTKNIQYF	TGTGCCAGCAGCTTAGGCACGATGGGAACCAAAAACATTCAGTACTTC
.	TRBV12-3/TRBV12-4	many	TRBJ2-7	CASSLGRYEQYF	TGTGCCAGCAGCCTCGGACGGTACGAGCAGTACTTC
.	TRBV7-6	.	TRBJ1-5	CASSPAGRGNQPQHF	TGTGCCAGCAGCCCTGCAGGGAGAGGCAATCAGCCCCAGCATTTT
.	TRBV28	few	TRBJ1-1	CASHTGSEAFF	TGTGCCAGTCATACTGGATCTGAAGCTTTCTTT
.	TRBV11-2	few	TRBJ2-2	CASSLVSGRNTGELFF	TGTGCCAGCAGCTTAGTTTCTGGCAGAAACACCGGGGAGCTGTTTTTT
.	TRBV6-1	.	TRBJ1-4	CASSEAAGVREKLFF	TGTGCCAGCAGTGAAGCCGCAGGGGTTCGGGAAAAACTGTTTTTT
.	TRBV10-3	few	TRBJ2-7	CAISDLGGDEQYF	TGTGCCATCAGTGATCTCGGTGGTGACGAGCAGTACTTC
.	TRBV29-1	.	TRBJ1-2	CSVGDRDTFSSGYTF	TGCAGCGTTGGGGACCGGGACACATTTTCCAGTGGCTACACCTTC
TRBD2	TRBV12-3/TRBV12-4	few	TRBJ2-7	CASTSLGGESYEQYF	TGTGCCAGCACCTCCCTCGGGGGGGAAAGCTACGAGCAGTACTTC
.	TRBV29-1	few	TRBJ2-1	CSGARNEQFF	TGCAGCGGCGCCCGAAATGAGCAGTTCTTC
.	TRBV6-4	many	TRBJ2-2	CASSESGEGELFF	TGTGCCAGCAGTGAATCGGGGGAAGGGGAGCTGTTTTTT
TRBD1	TRBV20-1	many	TRBJ1-2	CSASTGGGYTF	TGCAGTGCTAGCACAGGGGGTGGCTACACCTTC
.	TRBV12-3/TRBV12-4	.	TRBJ2-7	CASSFSQGREQYF	TGTGCCAGCAGTTTTAGCCAGGGCCGGGAGCAGTACTTC
.	TRBV4-1	few	TRBJ2-7	CASSQDWGRGDEQYF	TGCGCCAGCAGCCAAGATTGGGGCAGGGGTGACGAGCAGTACTTC
.	TRBV7-8	many	TRBJ2-2	CASSLGGAFTGELFF	TGTGCCAGCAGCTTAGGAGGGGCGTTCACCGGGGAGCTGTTTTTT
.	TRBV4-1	many	TRBJ1-2	CASSRSGEIGGYTF	TGCGCCAGCAGCCGAAGCGGTGAAATCGGTGGCTACACCTTC
TRBD2	TRBV2	.	TRBJ2-3	CASSRETSSSITDTQYF	TGTGCCAGCAGTCGAGAGACTAGCAGCTCCATCACAGATACGCAGTATTTT
TRBD1	TRBV7-3	few	TRBJ2-3	CASSLTRDRGRDTQYF	TGTGCCAGCAGCTTAACGAGGGACAGGGGGCGAGATACGCAGTATTTT
.	TRBV4-2	few	TRBJ1-2	CASSQVATQDGYTF	TGTGCCAGCAGCCAAGTGGCGACACAAGATGGCTACACCTTC
TRBD1	TRBV5-5	.	TRBJ2-1	CASSYRTGGPYNEQFF	TGTGCCAGCAGCTACCGGACAGGGGGCCCCTACAATGAGCAGTTCTTC
.	TRBV7-9	few	TRBJ2-1	CASSLEGGQYNEQFF	TGTGCCAGCAGCTTAGAAGGGGGACAATACAATGAGCAGTTCTTC
.	TRBV5-1	.	TRBJ2-3	CASSLARPGTDTQYF	TGCGCCAGCAGCCTCGCCCGGCCGGGCACAGATACGCAGTATTTT
.	TRBV5-6	.	TRBJ2-7	CASSPGPLSWEQYF	TGTGCCAGCAGCCCCGGGCCCCTCTCCTGGGAGCAGTACTTC
.	TRBV11-2	few	TRBJ2-2	CASRPHGGLLGTGELFF	TGTGCCAGCAGACCCCATGGGGGGCTGCTTGGGACCGGGGAGCTGTTTTTT
.	TRBV27	.	TRBJ2-7	CASGPDRFNEQYF	TGTGCCAGCGGCCCGGACCGTTTCAACGAGCAGTACTTC
.	TRBV10-3	.	TRBJ2-2	CAISVGTSTGELYF	TGTGCCATCAGTGTTGGGACGAGCACCGGGGAGCTGTATTTT
.	TRBV5-4	few	TRBJ2-1	CASTPGGAKAHEQFF	TGTGCCAGCACCCCAGGGGGGGCGAAGGCACATGAGCAGTTCTTC
.	TRBV5-1	.	TRBJ2-1	CASIRRDPYNEQFF	TGCGCCAGCATCCGCAGGGACCCCTACAATGAGCAGTTCTTC
.	TRBV5-5	few	TRBJ1-2	CASSLSAAETNYGYTF	TGTGCCAGCAGCTTGTCGGCGGCTGAGACTAACTATGGCTACACCTTC
.	TRBV20-1	few	TRBJ1-1	CSARDLRGSNTEAFF	TGCAGTGCTAGAGATCTAAGGGGATCGAACACTGAAGCTTTCTTT
.	TRBV4-3	.	TRBJ2-3	CASSPEQSTDTQYF	TGCGCCAGCAGCCCGGAGCAGAGCACAGATACGCAGTATTTT
.	TRBV4-3	few	TRBJ1-2	CASSQRGSYGYTF	TGCGCCAGCAGCCAGCGAGGCTCCTATGGCTACACCTTC
.	TRBV3-1	.	TRBJ2-3	CASSQIRGASTDTQYF	TGTGCCAGCAGCCAGATTCGAGGGGCTAGCACAGATACGCAGTATTTT